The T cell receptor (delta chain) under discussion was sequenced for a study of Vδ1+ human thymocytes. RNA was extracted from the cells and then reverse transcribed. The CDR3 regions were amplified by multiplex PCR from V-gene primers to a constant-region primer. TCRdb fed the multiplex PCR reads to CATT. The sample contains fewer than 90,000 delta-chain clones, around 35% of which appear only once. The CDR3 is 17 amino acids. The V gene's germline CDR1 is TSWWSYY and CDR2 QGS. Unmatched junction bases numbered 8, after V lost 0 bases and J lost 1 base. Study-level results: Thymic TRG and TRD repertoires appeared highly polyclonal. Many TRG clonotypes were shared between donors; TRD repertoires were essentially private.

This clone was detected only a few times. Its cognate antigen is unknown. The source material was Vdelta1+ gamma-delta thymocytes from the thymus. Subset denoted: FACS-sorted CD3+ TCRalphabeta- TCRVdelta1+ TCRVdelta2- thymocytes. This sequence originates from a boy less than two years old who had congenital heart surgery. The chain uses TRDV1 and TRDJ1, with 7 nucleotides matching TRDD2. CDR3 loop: CALGELTFLYPTDKLIF. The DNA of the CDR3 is TGTGCTCTTGGGGAACTCACCTTCCTTTACCCCACCGATAAACTCATCTTT.